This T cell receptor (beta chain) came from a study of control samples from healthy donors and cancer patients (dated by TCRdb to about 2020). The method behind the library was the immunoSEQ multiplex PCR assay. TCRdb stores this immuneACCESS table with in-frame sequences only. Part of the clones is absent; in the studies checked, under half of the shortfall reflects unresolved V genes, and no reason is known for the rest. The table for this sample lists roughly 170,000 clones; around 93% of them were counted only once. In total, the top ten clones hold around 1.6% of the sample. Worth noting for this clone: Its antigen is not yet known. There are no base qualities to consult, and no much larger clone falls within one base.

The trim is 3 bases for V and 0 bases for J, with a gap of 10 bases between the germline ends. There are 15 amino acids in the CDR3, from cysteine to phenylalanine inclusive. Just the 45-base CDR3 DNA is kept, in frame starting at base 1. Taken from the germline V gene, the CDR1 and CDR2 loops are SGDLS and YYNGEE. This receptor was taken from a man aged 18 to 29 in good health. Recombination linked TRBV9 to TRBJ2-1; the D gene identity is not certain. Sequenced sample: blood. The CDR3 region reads CASSDFASSYNEQFF. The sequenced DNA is TGTGCCAGCAGCGATTTCGCTTCCTCCTACAATGAGCAGTTCTTC.